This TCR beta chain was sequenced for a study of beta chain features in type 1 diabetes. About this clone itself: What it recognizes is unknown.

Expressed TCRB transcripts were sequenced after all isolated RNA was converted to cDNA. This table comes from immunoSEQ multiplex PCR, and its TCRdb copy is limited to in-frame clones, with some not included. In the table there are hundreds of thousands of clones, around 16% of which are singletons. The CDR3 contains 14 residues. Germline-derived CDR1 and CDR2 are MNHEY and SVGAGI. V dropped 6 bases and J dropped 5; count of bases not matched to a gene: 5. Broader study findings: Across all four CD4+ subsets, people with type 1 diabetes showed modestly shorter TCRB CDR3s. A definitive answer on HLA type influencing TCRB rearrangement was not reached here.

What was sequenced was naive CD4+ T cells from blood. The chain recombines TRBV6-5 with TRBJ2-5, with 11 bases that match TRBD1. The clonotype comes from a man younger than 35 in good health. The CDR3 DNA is TGTGCCAGCAGCCGGGACAGGGGGGGTGAGACCCAGTACTTC. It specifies CASSRDRGGETQYF.